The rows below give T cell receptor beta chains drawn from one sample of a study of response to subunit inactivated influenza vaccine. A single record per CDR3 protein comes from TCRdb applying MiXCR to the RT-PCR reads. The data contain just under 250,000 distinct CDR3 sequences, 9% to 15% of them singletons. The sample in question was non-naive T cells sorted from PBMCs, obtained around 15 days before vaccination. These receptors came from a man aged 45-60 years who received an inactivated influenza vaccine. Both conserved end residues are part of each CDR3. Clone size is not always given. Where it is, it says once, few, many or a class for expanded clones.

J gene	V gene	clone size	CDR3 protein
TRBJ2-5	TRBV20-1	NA	CSATRTSGNKETQYF
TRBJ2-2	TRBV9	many	CASSVGGGLSTGELFF
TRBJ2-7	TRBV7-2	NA	CASSSGLLYYEQYF
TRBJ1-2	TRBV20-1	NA	CSARDSLQGSYGYTF
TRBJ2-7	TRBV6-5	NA	CASSYSHSHPTYEQYF
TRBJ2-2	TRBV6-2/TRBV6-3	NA	CASSLQVPNTGELFF
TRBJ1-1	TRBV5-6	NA	CASRPATGNTEAFF
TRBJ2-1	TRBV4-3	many	CASSQRRGRNEQFF
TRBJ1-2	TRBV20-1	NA	CSAPDSPGYTF
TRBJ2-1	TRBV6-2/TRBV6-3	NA	CASSGRRYNEQFF
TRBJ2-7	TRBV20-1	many	CSAVAGGSYEQYF
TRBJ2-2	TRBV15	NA	CATGWGGFTGELFF
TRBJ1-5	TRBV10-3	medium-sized	CAIKTGSNQPQHF
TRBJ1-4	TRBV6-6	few	CASTPGGDEKLFF
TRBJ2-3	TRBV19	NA	CASLDLGGTDTQYF
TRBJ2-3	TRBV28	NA	CASSSEGARVYF
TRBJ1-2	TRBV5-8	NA	CASSTYTGINYGYTF
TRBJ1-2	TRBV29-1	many	CSVEESGYTF
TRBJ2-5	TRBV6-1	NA	CASRGGGPGEAQYF